This TCR beta chain was found in a study of T cells in Graves' hyperthyroidism and ophthalmopathy. Points from the study as a whole: Stable hyperthyroidism and ophthalmopathy were separated using 13 V-J signatures.

This clonotype was detected once. Its specificity is not known. Researchers took RNA transcripts and amplified the TCR beta CDR3 regions from them. The HTBI set primed first-round TCR CDR3 RT-PCR. TCRdb redid the calling of the multiplex PCR reads with MiXCR, one entry per CDR3 protein. The profile shows 500,000 to 600,000 distinct CDR3 sequences, 46% of them singletons. The germline V gene has CDR1 SEHNR and CDR2 FQNEAQ (reference sequence). Trimming took off 6 bases at V and 4 bases at J, with 16 bases between the two ends. The CDR3 has 15 amino acids. The chain has TRBV7-9 and TRBJ1-3; tentatively, D is TRBD1 (5 bases). Sequencing input: peripheral blood or thyroid tissue (not recorded which). The clonotype comes from an adult woman with Graves' disease, either hyperthyroidism or ophthalmopathy (not recorded which). CDR3 in DNA: TGTGCCAGCAGTCCTGACAGTCATCCAGGAAACACCATATATTTT. This translates into CASSPDSHPGNTIYF.